This entry lists 23 T cell receptor beta chains sequenced from one sample in a study of early T cells in non-severe SARS-CoV-2 infection. From the 5' RACE reads, TCRdb called clonotypes with MiXCR, one entry per CDR3 protein. The top ten clones hold less than 15% of a sample with around 37,000 distinct CDR3 sequences, around 9% of them seen once. Sequenced material: whole blood. These TCRs come from an adult who was a healthcare worker with PCR-confirmed SARS-CoV-2 infection or an uninfected control (not recorded which).

This clonotype was counted many times. V gene TRBV6-6 combines with J gene TRBJ1-2, with TRBD1 as a possible D gene (6 bases). The germline V gene has CDR1 MNHNY and CDR2 SVGAGI (reference sequence). V was shortened by 11 bases and J by 4 bases, with 14 bases between the two germline ends. CDR3 length equals 12 residues. The CDR3 protein is CAVRGRFYGYTF. The CDR3 DNA reads as TGTGCCGTCCGGGGGCGATTCTATGGCTACACCTTC.

This clonotype occurred many times. The chain recombines TRBV3-1 with TRBJ1-2; 7 nucleotides match TRBD1. The germline CDR1 and CDR2 sequences are LGHDT and YNNKEL (reference sequence). The CDR3 contains 13 residues. The trim removed 4 bases at V and 8 bases at J, leaving 7 bases unmatched. DNA for the CDR3: TGTGCCAGCAGCCCAACGACAGGGATGGGCTACACCTTC. The encoded protein is CASSPTTGMGYTF.

This clonotype was seen ten or more times. The chain combines TRBV3-1 with TRBJ1-2; D gene ambiguous. V was clipped by 5 bases and J by 4 bases, with 17 bases between them. The CDR3 consists of 15 residues. Germline V gene lookup returns CDR1 LGHDT and CDR2 YNNKEL (reference sequence). The CDR3 coding sequence is TGTGCCAGCAGCGACCCGCTAGAGGCGGGCTATGGCTACACCTTC. Amino acids: CASSDPLEAGYGYTF.

This clonotype was observed a handful of times. This chain joins TRBV14 and TRBJ1-2; D not resolved. Per germline, CDR1 SGHDN and CDR2 FVKESK. CDR3 length: 12 amino acids. V was clipped by 1 base and J by 6 bases, with 6 bases between them. CDR3 sequence: CASSQAGNGYTF. In DNA form, the CDR3 reads TGTGCCAGCAGCCAAGCCGGGAATGGCTACACCTTC. The variable domain in full, completed from reference TRBV14 and TRBJ1-2, reads EAGVTQFPSHSVIEKGQTVTLRCDPISGHDNLYWYRRVMGKEIKFLLHFVKESKQDESGMPNNRFLAERTGGTYSTLKVQPAELEDSGVYFCASSQAGNGYTFGSGTRLTVV.

In this sample, this clonotype turned up many times. The rearrangement joins TRBV5-1 to TRBJ2-7; D may be TRBD2 (6 bases). Germline assignment: CDR1 SGHRS and CDR2 YFSETQ. Trimming took 1 base from V and 2 from J, leaving 10 bases between them. This CDR3 comprises 14 residues. The CDR3 nucleotides are TGCGCCAGCAGCTTGCGTAGCGGCCCCTACGAGCAGTACTTC. Its protein is CASSLRSGPYEQYF.

The chain has TRBV7-8 and TRBJ1-1; D unclear. This CDR3 is 15 amino acids long. Germline loops: CDR1 SGHVS, CDR2 FQNEAQ. Trimming removed 5 bases at V and 5 bases at J, with 18 bases between. CDR3 sequence (DNA): TGTGCCAGCAGCAACCCAGTTGGCCTGGGGACTGAAGCTTTCTTT. Translating it yields CASSNPVGLGTEAFF.

J is TRBJ2-3 and V is TRBV20-1; maybe TRBD1 (5 bases). Germline V gives CDR1 DFQATT, CDR2 SNEGSKA (reference sequence). CDR3 length: 14 amino acids. The germline V and J ends were trimmed by 3 bases and 0 bases, with 10 bases remaining between them. CDR3 DNA: TGCAGTGCTAGGAGTGGGGCGAGCACAGATACGCAGTATTTT. Translated, it gives CSARSGASTDTQYF.

The chain recombines TRBV5-1 with TRBJ2-7, with TRBD1 as a possible D gene (6 bases). Trimming left V 0 bases short and J 1 base short, with 14 bases between. The CDR3 totals 16 residues. From germline, CDR1 is SGHRS and CDR2 YFSETQ. The CDR3, as DNA: TGCGCCAGCAGCTTGGTAGCCCCCGGGACATCCTACGAGCAGTACTTC. It encodes CASSLVAPGTSYEQYF.

This clonotype was found many times. V gene TRBV5-3 combines with J gene TRBJ2-7, with D possibly TRBD2 on 6 matching bases. TRBV5-3 is an ORF, with its function uncertain. This CDR3 spans 16 amino acids. V shed 7 bases and J shed 1 base, with 21 bases lying between them. CDR3 protein: CARSEGSERTSYEQYF. The CDR3 DNA sequence: TGTGCCAGATCGGAGGGATCTGAGCGTACTTCCTACGAGCAGTACTTC.

There are many counts of this clonotype. The rearrangement joins TRBV20-1 to TRBJ2-7, with D tentatively TRBD1 (6 bases). The CDR3 runs 12 residues. The V gene's germline CDR1 is DFQATT and CDR2 SNEGSKA (reference sequence). The V gene lost 5 bases and the J gene lost 2 bases, with 10 bases spanning the gap. The CDR3 is CSAEDRTYEQYF. The DNA for the CDR3 is TGCAGTGCTGAAGACAGGACCTACGAGCAGTACTTC.

This clonotype was counted many times. This chain connects TRBV9 to TRBJ2-1; D may be TRBD1 (5 bases). Looked up from germline, CDR1 is SGDLS and CDR2 is YYNGEE. The CDR3 covers 15 residues. V lost 0 bases and J lost 7, with 14 bases in between. DNA of the CDR3: TGTGCCAGCAGCGTAGGACAGACCGGTAAGAATGAGCAGTTCTTC. Encoded protein: CASSVGQTGKNEQFF.

V gene TRBV12-5 combines with J gene TRBJ2-7; D is ambiguous. Germline CDR1 reads LGHNT; CDR2 reads FRNRAP. CDR3 length: 14 amino acids. V was shortened by 7 bases and J by 2 bases, with 15 bases between the two germline ends. The CDR3 loop is CASASGYPPYEQYF. The CDR3 DNA is TGTGCTAGTGCTTCCGGCTACCCCCCCTACGAGCAGTACTTC.

The V call is TRBV4-3, the J call TRBJ2-7; D remains ambiguous. V was trimmed by 1 base and J by 7 bases, leaving 20 bases between them. The CDR3 runs to 16 residues. CDR1 and CDR2 from the germline V gene are LGHNA and YSLEER. This CDR3 reads CASSQGRLVPGREQYF. As DNA, the CDR3 is TGCGCCAGCAGCCAAGGCAGGCTTGTGCCAGGTCGGGAGCAGTACTTC.

This clonotype was detected only a few times. The chain joins TRBV4-2 to TRBJ2-5, with D uncertain. The CDR3 extends over 14 amino acids. V lost 3 bases and J 2 bases, leaving 10 bases between the germline ends. Germline CDR1 is LGHNA and CDR2 is YNFKEQ. The CDR3 region has the DNA TGTGCCAGCAGCCAGGAAGACTTACAAGAGACCCAGTACTTC. It specifies CASSQEDLQETQYF.

CDR3 bases: TGCGCCAGCAGCTCGGGACTAGCGGGGGTCCTCACAGATACGCAGTATTTT. Encoded protein: CASSSGLAGVLTDTQYF. The chain joins TRBV5-1 to TRBJ2-3; 14 bases fit TRBD2. Germline loops: CDR1 SGHRS, CDR2 YFSETQ. The junction had 5 bases not matched to a gene; V was cut back by 3 bases and J by 2 bases. This CDR3 has 17 residues.

This clonotype came up many times. J is TRBJ2-2 and V is TRBV24-1; D is unresolved. The CDR3 runs to 16 residues. The germline gives CDR1 KGHDR, CDR2 SFDVKD. The ends were cut back, 7 bases at V and 1 base at J, with 15 bases in the middle. CDR3 residues: CATRGVGSGNTGELFF. CDR3 nucleotide sequence: TGTGCCACCAGGGGCGTGGGATCAGGGAACACCGGGGAGCTGTTTTTT.

This clonotype was found many times. The chain links TRBV6-5 to TRBJ1-6, with TRBD1 as a possible D gene (5 bases). Germline V gene lookup returns CDR1 MNHEY and CDR2 SVGAGI. The V end lost 6 bases, the J end lost 8 bases, and 17 bases lay between the germline ends. The CDR3 sequence is 15 residues long. The CDR3 nucleotides read TGTGCCAGCAGGGCAATGGGGGGACGATATTCACCCCTCCACTTT. Residues: CASRAMGGRYSPLHF.

In its sample, this clonotype was seen many times. The J gene is TRBJ1-6, the V gene TRBV20-1; TRBD1 matches 9 bases. Germline lookup yields CDR1 DFQATT and CDR2 SNEGSKA (reference sequence). There are 13 residues in the CDR3. After removal of 5 bases from V and 7 bases from J, the junction contained 3 bases not matched to a gene. The CDR3 loop is CSAGGQGNSPLHF. CDR3 bases: TGCAGTGCTGGGGGACAGGGAAATTCACCCCTCCACTTT.

This clonotype appeared many times. The chain employs TRBV18 and TRBJ2-5; the D gene is possibly TRBD2 (6 bases). V lost 1 base to trimming and J lost 9 bases, with 15 bases between them. Germline V CDR1 and CDR2: KGHSH, LQKENI. The CDR3 contains 14 residues. The CDR3 here is CASSPQGPPGAQYF. Written as DNA, the CDR3 is TGTGCCAGCTCACCACAGGGTCCGCCGGGGGCCCAGTACTTC.

This clonotype appeared many times. The chain employs TRBV14 and TRBJ2-5; D remains unclear. Germline V gives CDR1 SGHDN, CDR2 FVKESK. The CDR3 runs to 16 residues. V was shortened by 4 bases and J by 4 bases, with 19 bases between the two germline ends. In nucleotides, the CDR3 is TGTGCCAGCAGCCCCAGAGTGGGCAAGGAACTAGAGACCCAGTACTTC. Translation: CASSPRVGKELETQYF.

The rearrangement uses TRBV7-2 and TRBJ1-2, with no clear D. This CDR3 comprises 13 residues. Germline lookup yields CDR1 SGHTA and CDR2 FQGNSA. With 7 bases removed from V and 0 bases from J, the gap between germline ends came to 9 bases. The CDR3 nucleotides read TGTGCCAGCAAAGAACCCGCTAACTATGGCTACACCTTC. It is translated as CASKEPANYGYTF.

This clonotype was seen ten or more times. The rearrangement links TRBV6-2 or TRBV6-3 to TRBJ2-1, with 7 bases fitting TRBD1. Germline V gives CDR1 MNHEY, CDR2 SVGEGT. The CDR3 is 12 amino acids. V dropped 7 bases and J dropped 13; count of bases not matched to a gene: 10. CDR3 sequence (DNA): TGTGCCAGCACTATCCTAGGGGGCAGTCAGTTCTTC. It specifies CASTILGGSQFF.

This clonotype appeared many times. The chain recombines TRBV7-2 with TRBJ2-5; D unclear. The V gene's germline CDR1 is SGHTA and CDR2 FQGNSA. CDR3 length equals 13 residues. Trimming removed 1 base from V and 0 bases from J, with 3 bases in between. Written as DNA, the CDR3 is TGTGCCAGCAGCTTAGAGTACCAAGAGACCCAGTACTTC. Amino acid sequence: CASSLEYQETQYF.